This T cell receptor beta chain was profiled in a study of shared clonotypes between healthy human individuals. Naive-designated CD8 cells lacked CD45RO, were positively enriched for CCR7, and omitted terminally differentiated effector memory CD45RA+ cells. Notes on the study in general: Sequencing depth was predicted to influence how clonotypes are shared among donors. Non-shared clonotypes displayed generation probabilities falling below those of clonotypes present in all four donors. Compared with memory subsets, naive subsets generally had larger estimated richness.

Some 30,000 T cell genomes (approximately 190 ng DNA) went into each sorted-subset replicate. Only in-frame clones appear in the TCRdb table, and some are missing; sequencing was by immunoSEQ multiplex PCR. The sample holds hundreds of thousands of clones, roughly 95% seen once. This CDR3 has 14 amino acids. The germline V and J ends were trimmed by 4 bases and 3 bases, with 9 bases remaining between them. Germline CDR1 is LNHDA and CDR2 is SQIVND (reference sequence). As regards this clone: Its antigen is as yet unknown.

The chain links TRBV19 to TRBJ2-2, with D perhaps matching TRBD2 (6 bases). The receptor was derived from a woman in her 30s in good health. Sequenced input: naive CD8+ T cells sorted from blood. The CDR3 DNA follows: TGTGCCAGTAGTACGCGACTAGACACCGGGGAGCTGTTTTTT. Amino acids: CASSTRLDTGELFF.